A single TCR beta chain is shown here with its context. The antigen it binds to is not known. Base qualities are not provided; no much larger clone lies one nucleotide away. These data originate in a study of control samples from healthy donors and cancer patients (dated by TCRdb to the early 2020s). The library was obtained by the immunoSEQ multiplex PCR assay. TCRdb's version of the immuneACCESS table is confined to in-frame rearrangements and falls short of the full clone set. An unresolved V gene accounts for under half of the shortfall where checked; the remainder is of unknown origin. A total of 130,000 or so clones appear in this sample, roughly 94% of them only once. The biggest ten clones account for about 14% of the sample. Trimming accounts for 3 bases at V and 3 bases at J, while the number of junction bases matched to no gene is 6. The cysteine opens and the phenylalanine closes a CDR3 of 15 amino acids. The DNA shown is the 45-base CDR3, in frame from base 1. CDR1 MNHEY and CDR2 SMNVEV are derived from the germline V gene (reference sequence).

Sample: PBMCs. This sequence uses TRBV27 and TRBJ2-7; the junction holds 9 bases that match TRBD2. This receptor was obtained from a man aged 55-75 years with colorectal cancer. CDR3 region: CASSLGAGGIYEQYF. The DNA is TGTGCCAGCAGTTTGGGGGCGGGGGGGATCTACGAGCAGTACTTC.